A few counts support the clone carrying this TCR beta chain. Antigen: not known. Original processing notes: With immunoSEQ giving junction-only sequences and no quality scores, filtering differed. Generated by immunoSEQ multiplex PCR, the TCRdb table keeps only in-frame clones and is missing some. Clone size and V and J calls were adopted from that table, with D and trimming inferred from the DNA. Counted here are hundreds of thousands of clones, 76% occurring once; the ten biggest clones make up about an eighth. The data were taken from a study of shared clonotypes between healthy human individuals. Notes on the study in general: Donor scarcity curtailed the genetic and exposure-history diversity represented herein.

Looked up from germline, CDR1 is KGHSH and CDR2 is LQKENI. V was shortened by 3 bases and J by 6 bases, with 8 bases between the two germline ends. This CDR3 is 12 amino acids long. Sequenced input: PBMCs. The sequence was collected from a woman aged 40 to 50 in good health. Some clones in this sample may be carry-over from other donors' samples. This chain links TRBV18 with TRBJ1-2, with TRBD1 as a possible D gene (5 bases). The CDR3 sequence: CASSPAGDGYTF. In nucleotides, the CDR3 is TGTGCCAGCTCACCCGCGGGGGATGGCTACACCTTC.